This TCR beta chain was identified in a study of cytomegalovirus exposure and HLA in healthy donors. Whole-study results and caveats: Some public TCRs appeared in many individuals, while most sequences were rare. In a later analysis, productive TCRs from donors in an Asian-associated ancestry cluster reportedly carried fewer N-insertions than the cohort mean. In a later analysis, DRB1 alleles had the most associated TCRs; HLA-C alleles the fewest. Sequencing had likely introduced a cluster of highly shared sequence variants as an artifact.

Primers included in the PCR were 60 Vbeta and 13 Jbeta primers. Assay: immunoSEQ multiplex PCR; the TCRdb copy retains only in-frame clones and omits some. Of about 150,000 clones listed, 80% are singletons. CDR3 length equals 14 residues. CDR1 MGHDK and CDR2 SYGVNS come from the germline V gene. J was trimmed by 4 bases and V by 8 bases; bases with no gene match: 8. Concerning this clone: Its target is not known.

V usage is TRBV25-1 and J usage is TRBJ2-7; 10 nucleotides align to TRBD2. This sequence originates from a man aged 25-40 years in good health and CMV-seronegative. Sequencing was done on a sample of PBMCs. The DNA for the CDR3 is TGTGCCAGCTCAGGATTAGCGGGAGGTTACGAGCAGTACTTC. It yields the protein CASSGLAGGYEQYF.